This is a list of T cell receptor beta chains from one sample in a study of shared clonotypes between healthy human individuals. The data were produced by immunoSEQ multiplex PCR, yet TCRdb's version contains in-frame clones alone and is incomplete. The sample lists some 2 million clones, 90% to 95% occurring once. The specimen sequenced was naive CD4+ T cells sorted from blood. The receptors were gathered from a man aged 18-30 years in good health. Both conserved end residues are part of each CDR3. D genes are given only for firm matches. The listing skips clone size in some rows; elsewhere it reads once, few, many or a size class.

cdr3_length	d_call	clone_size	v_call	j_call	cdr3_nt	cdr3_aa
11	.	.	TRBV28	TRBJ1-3	TGTGCCAGCAGCCTGGAACGGGTCATATATTTT	CASSLERVIYF
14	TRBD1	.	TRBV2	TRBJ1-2	TGTGCCAGCAGACAGGGGCCCTCAAACTATGGCTACACCTTC	CASRQGPSNYGYTF
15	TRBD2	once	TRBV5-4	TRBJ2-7	TGTGCCAGCAGCTTGACTAGCGGGAGTGGGTACGAGCAGTACTTC	CASSLTSGSGYEQYF
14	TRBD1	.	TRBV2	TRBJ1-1	TGTGCCAGCAGTGTGGACAGGGGGAACACTGAAGCTTTCTTT	CASSVDRGNTEAFF
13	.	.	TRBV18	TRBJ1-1	TGTGCCAGCTCACCAAATATCGAGGGCGAAGCTTTCTTT	CASSPNIEGEAFF
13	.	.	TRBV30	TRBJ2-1	TGTGCCTGGAATGGGGATTCATACAATGAGCAGTTCTTC	CAWNGDSYNEQFF
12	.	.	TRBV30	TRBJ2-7	TGTGCCTGGAGTGTTAGTACCTACGAGCAGTACTTC	CAWSVSTYEQYF
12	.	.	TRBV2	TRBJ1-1	TGTGCCAGCAGTGAGTTGAGCACTGAAGCTTTCTTT	CASSELSTEAFF
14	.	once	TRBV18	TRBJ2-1	TGTGCCAGCTCAGGACTCAGAGATTACAATGAGCAGTTCTTC	CASSGLRDYNEQFF
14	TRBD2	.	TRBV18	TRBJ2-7	TGTGCCAGCTCACCTGCGGGGGGTTCCTACGAGCAGTACTTC	CASSPAGGSYEQYF
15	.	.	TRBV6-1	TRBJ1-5	TGTGCCAGCAGTGAAGCGCCAGGTGCCGGTCAGCCCCAGCATTTT	CASSEAPGAGQPQHF
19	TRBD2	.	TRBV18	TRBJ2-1	TGTGCCAGCTCATTCCGGGACACGAGGACTAGCGGGGGCTACAATGAGCAGTTCTTC	CASSFRDTRTSGGYNEQFF
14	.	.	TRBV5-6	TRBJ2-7	TGTGCCAGCAGCGATGAGGGGTTCTCCTACGAGCAGTACTTC	CASSDEGFSYEQYF
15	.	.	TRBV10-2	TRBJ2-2	TGCGCCAGCAGTGAGGAAGGGGCGCGAACCGGGGAGCTGTTTTTT	CASSEEGARTGELFF
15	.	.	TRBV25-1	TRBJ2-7	TGTGCCAGCAGTGATCGGACATTAGGCGGCTACGAGCAGTACTTC	CASSDRTLGGYEQYF
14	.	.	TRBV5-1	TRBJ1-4	TGCGCCAGCAGCAACACGGCAACTAATGAAAAACTGTTTTTT	CASSNTATNEKLFF